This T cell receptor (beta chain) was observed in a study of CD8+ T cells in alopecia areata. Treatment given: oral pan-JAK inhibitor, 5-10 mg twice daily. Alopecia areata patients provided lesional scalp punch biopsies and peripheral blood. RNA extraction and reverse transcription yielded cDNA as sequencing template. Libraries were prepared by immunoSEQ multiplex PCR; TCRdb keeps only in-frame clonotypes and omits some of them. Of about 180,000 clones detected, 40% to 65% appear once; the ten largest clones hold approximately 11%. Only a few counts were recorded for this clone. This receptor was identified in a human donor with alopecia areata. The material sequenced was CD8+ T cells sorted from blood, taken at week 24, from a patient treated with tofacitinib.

The CDR3 reads CASSGGLGETQYF. The CDR3 coding sequence is TGCGCCAGCAGCGGGGGGTTAGGAGAGACCCAGTACTTC. The chain couples TRBV5-1 to TRBJ2-5, with a weak D call TRBD2 (6 bases). CDR3 length: 13 amino acids. Trimming took off 4 bases at V and 4 bases at J, with 11 bases between the two ends. Per germline, CDR1 SGHRS and CDR2 YFSETQ.